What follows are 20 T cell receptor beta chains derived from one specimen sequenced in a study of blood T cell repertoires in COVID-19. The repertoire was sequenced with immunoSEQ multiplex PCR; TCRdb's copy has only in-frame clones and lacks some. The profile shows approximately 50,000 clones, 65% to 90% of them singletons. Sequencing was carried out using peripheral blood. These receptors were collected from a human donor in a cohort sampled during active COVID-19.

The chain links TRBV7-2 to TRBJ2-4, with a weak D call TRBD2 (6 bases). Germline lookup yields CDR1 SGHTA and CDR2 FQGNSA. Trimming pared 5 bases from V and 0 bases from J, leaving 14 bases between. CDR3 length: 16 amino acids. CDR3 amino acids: CASSPGSGLAKNIQYF. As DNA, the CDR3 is TGTGCCAGCAGCCCCGGTAGCGGTCTAGCCAAAAACATTCAGTACTTC.

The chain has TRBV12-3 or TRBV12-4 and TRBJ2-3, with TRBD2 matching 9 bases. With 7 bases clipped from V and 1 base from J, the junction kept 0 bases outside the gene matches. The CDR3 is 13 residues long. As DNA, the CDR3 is TGTGCCAGCACTAGCGGGGGCACAGATACGCAGTATTTT. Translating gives CASTSGGTDTQYF.

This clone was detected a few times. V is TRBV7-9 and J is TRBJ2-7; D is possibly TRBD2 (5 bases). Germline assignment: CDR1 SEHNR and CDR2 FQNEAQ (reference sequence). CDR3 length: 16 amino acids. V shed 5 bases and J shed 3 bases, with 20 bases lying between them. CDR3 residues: CASSPPFREKVYEQYF. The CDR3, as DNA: TGTGCCAGCAGCCCGCCCTTCCGGGAAAAGGTCTACGAGCAGTACTTC. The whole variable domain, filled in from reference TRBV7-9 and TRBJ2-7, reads DTGVSQNPRHKITKRGQNVTFRCDPISEHNRLYWYRQTLGQGPEFLTYFQNEAQLEKSRLLSDRFSAERPKGSFSTLEIQRTEQGDSAMYLCASSPPFREKVYEQYFGPGTRLTVT.

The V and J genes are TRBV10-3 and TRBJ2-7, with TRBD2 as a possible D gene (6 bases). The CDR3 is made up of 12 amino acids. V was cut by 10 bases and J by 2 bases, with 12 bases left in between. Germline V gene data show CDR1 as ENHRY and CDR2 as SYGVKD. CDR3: CATQGGAYEQYF. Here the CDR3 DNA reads TGTGCCACACAAGGAGGGGCCTACGAGCAGTACTTC.

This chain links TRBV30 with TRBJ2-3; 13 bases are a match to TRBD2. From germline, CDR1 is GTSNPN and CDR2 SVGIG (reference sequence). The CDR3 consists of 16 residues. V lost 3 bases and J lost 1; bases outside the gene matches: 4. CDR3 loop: CAWSRGTSGGTDTQYF. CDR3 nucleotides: TGTGCCTGGAGCCGAGGGACTAGCGGGGGCACAGATACGCAGTATTTT. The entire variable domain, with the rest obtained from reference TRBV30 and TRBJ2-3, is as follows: SQTIHQWPATLVQPVGSPLSLECTVEGTSNPNLYWYRQAAGRGLQLLFYSVGIGQISSEVPQNLSASRPQDRQFILSSKKLLLSDSGFYLCAWSRGTSGGTDTQYFGPGTRLTVL.

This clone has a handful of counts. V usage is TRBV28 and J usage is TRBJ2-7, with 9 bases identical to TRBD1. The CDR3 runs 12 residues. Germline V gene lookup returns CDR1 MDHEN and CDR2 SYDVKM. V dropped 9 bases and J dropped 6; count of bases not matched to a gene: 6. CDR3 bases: TGTGCCAGTAGACAGGGGGTAGGCGAGCAGTACTTC. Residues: CASRQGVGEQYF.

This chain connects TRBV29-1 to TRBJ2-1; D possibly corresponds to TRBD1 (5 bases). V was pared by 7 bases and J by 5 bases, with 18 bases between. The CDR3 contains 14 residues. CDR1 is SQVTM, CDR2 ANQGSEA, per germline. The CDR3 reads CSAANWGFNNEQFF. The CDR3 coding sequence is TGCAGCGCGGCTAACTGGGGCTTCAACAATGAGCAGTTCTTC.

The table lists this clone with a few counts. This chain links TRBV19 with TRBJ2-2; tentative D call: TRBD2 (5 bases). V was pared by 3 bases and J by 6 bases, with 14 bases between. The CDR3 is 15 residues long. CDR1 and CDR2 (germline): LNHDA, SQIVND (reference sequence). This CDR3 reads CASSISPRDAGELFF. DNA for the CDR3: TGTGCCAGTAGTATTTCCCCCCGGGATGCCGGGGAGCTGTTTTTT.

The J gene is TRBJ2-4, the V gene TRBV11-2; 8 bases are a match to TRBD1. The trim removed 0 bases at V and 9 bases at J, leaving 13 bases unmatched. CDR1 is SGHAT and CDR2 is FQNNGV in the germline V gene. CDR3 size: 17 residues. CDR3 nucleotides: TGTGCCAGCAGCTTAGAAGTGCAGGGGGCACGATTTAGCATTCAGTACTTC. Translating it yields CASSLEVQGARFSIQYF.

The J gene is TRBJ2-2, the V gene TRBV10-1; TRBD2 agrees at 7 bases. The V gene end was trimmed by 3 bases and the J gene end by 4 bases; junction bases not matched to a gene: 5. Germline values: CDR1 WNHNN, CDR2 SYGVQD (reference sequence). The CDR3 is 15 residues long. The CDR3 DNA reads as TGCGCCAGCAGTGACGGGGGGTACGGCACCGGGGAGCTGTTTTTT. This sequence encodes CASSDGGYGTGELFF.

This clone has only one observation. DNA of the CDR3: TGTGCCAGCAGCGGGGCCGGGGGGTCCTATGGCTACACCTTC. Translating gives CASSGAGGSYGYTF. The J gene is TRBJ1-2, the V gene TRBV5-4; a possible D gene is TRBD1 (5 bases). Between the trimmed V and J ends, which lost 4 bases and 4 bases, there was a span of 14 bases. CDR3 length equals 14 residues. In germline, CDR1 is SGHNT, CDR2 YYREEE (reference sequence).

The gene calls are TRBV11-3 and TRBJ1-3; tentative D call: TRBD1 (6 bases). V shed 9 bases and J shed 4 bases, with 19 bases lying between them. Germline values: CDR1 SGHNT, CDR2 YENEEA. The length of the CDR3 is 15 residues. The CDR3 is CARDNMRGRGNTIYF. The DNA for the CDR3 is TGTGCCAGGGACAATATGCGGGGGCGGGGAAACACCATATATTTT.

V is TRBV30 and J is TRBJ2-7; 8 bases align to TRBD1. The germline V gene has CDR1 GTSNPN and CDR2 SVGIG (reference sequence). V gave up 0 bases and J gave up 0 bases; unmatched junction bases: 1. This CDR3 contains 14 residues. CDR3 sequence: CAWSVGQGSYEQYF. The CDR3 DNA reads TGTGCCTGGAGTGTAGGACAGGGCTCCTACGAGCAGTACTTC.

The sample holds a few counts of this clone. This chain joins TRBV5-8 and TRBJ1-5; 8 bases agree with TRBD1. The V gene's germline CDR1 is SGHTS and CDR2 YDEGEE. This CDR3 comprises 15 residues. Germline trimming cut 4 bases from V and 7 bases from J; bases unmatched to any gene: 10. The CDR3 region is CASSQDRVRGQPQHF. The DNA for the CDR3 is TGTGCCAGCAGCCAGGACAGGGTAAGGGGACAGCCCCAGCATTTT.

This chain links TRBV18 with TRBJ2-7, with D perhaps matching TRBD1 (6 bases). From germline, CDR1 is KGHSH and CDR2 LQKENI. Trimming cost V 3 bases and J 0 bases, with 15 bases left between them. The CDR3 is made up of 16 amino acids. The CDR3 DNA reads TGTGCCAGCTCACCCCCGGGACACTCAAGCTCCTACGAGCAGTACTTC. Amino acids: CASSPPGHSSSYEQYF.

Written as DNA, the CDR3 is TGTGCCAGTAGTCTTGTCAATGAGCAGTTCTTC. This encodes CASSLVNEQFF. The chain employs TRBV19 and TRBJ2-1; D is ambiguous. Germline loops: CDR1 LNHDA, CDR2 SQIVND (reference sequence). The CDR3 totals 11 residues. Trimming removed 5 bases from V and 6 bases from J, with 5 bases in between.

The CDR3 protein is CASSQAGGSGNEQFF. The CDR3 DNA sequence: TGTGCCAGCAGCCAAGCCGGCGGGAGTGGAAATGAGCAGTTCTTC. This chain links TRBV3-1 (or the pseudogene TRBV3-2) with TRBJ2-1, with 7 bases aligning to TRBD2. This CDR3 is built from 15 residues. The germline gives CDR1 LGHDT, CDR2 YNNKEL (reference sequence). After removal of 1 base from V and 7 bases from J, the junction contained 7 bases not matched to a gene.

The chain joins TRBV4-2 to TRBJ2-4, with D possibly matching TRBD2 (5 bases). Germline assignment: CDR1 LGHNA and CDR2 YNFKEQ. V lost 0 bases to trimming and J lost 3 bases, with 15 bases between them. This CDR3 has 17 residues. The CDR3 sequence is CASSQEGSSSVKNIQYF. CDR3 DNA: TGTGCCAGCAGCCAAGAGGGGTCTAGCTCGGTCAAAAACATTCAGTACTTC.

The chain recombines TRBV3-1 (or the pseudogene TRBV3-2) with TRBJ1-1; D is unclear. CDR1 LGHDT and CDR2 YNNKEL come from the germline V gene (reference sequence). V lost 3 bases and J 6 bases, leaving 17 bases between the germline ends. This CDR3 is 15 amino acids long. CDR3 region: CASSQTLSDTPEAFF. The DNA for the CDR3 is TGTGCCAGCAGCCAGACACTGAGTGATACCCCTGAAGCTTTCTTT.

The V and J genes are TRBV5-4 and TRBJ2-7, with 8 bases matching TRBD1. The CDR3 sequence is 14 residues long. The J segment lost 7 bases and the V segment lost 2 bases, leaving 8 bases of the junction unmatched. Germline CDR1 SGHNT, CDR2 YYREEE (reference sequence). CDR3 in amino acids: CASSLRTGSKEQYF. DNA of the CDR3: TGTGCCAGCAGCTTAAGGACAGGGAGCAAGGAGCAGTACTTC.